These T cell receptor beta chains were read from a single sample in a study of STAT3 mutations in large granular lymphocyte leukemia. Clones were sequenced by immunoSEQ multiplex PCR, and TCRdb holds only the in-frame ones, with some missing. The data show approximately 9,100 clones, with roughly 90% seen just once and around three fifths held by the top ten. Material: peripheral blood mononuclear cells. These receptor sequences come from a man aged 55-75 years with T-cell large granular lymphocyte leukemia. Some clones in this sample may be carry-over from other donors' samples. Each CDR3 is given without its conserved first and last residue. A D gene is named only where the DNA matches it firmly.

CDR3aa	d_gene	v_gene	j_gene
ASSSQTGNTEAF	NA	TRBV5-1	TRBJ1-1
ASSLAGGADTQY	TRBD2	TRBV19	TRBJ2-3
ASSLYGEGSAVTDTQY	TRBD2	TRBV7-6	TRBJ2-3
ASSLPGTSGLSEQF	TRBD2	TRBV13	TRBJ2-1
ATSPQPGYTYEQY	NA	TRBV15	TRBJ2-7
SADRAGGYT	TRBD1	TRBV29-1	TRBJ1-2
ASMHRFKAGSPNSYNSPLH	NA	TRBV27	TRBJ1-6
ASSFQETQY	NA	TRBV5-1	TRBJ2-5
ASSLPLGGFGTEAF	NA	TRBV14	TRBJ1-1
ASSSGTGAGVGNTIY	TRBD1	TRBV5-1	TRBJ1-3
ASSVAQAFADTQY	NA	TRBV10-2	TRBJ2-3
ASSLGDLYNEQF	NA	TRBV5-1	TRBJ2-1
ASSVGGEQF	NA	TRBV9	TRBJ2-1
ASSLTAGLRQETQY	NA	TRBV7-3	TRBJ2-5
ASSLFGRGQF	TRBD2	TRBV7-2	TRBJ2-1